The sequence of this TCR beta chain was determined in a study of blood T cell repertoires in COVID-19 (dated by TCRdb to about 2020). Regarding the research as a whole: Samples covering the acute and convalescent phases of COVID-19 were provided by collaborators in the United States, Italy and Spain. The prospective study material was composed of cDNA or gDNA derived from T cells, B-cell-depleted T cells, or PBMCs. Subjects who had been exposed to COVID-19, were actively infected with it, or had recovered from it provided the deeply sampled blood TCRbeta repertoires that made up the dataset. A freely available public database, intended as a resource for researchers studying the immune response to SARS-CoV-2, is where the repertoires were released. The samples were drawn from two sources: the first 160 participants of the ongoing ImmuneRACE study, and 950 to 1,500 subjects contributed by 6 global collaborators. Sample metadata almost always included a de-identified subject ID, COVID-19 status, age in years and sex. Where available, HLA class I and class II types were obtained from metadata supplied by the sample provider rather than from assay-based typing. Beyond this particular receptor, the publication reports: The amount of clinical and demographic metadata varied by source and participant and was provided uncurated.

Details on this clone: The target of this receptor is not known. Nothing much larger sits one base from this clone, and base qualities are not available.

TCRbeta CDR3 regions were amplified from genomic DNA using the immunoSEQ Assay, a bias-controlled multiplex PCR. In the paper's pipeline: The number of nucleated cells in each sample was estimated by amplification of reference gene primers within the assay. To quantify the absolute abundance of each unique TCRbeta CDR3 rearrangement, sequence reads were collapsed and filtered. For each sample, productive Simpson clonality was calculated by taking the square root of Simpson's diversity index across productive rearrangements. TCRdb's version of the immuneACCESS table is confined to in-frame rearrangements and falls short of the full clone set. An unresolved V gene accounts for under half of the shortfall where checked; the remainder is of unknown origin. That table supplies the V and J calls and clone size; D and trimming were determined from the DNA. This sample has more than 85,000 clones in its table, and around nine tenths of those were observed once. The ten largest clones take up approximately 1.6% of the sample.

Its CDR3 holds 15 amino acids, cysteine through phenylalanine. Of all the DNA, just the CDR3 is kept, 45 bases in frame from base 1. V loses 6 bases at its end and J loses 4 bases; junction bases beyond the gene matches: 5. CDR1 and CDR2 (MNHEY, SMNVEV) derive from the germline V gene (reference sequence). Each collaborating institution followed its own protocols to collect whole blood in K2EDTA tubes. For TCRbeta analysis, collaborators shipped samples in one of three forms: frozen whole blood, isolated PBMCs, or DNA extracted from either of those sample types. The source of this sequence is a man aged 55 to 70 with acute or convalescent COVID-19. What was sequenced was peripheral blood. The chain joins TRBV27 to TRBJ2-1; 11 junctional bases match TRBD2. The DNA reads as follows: TGTGCCAGCAGCGAGACTAGCGGGATTTACAATGAGCAGTTCTTC. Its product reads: CASSETSGIYNEQFF.